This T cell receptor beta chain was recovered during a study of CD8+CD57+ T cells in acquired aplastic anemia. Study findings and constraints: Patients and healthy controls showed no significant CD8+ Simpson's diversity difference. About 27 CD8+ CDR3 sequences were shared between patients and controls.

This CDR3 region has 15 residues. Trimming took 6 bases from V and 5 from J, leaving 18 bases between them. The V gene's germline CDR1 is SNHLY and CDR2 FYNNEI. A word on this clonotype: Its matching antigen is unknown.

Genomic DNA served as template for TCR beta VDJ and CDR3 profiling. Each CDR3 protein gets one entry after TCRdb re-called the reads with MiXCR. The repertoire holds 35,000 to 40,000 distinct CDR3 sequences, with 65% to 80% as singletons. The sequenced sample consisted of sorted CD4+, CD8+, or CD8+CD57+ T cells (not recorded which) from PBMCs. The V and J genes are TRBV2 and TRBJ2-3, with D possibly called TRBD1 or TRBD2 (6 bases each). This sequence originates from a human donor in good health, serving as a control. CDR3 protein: CASRWGAPTGDTQYF. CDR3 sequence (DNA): TGTGCCAGCAGGTGGGGGGCGCCTACCGGAGATACGCAGTATTTT.